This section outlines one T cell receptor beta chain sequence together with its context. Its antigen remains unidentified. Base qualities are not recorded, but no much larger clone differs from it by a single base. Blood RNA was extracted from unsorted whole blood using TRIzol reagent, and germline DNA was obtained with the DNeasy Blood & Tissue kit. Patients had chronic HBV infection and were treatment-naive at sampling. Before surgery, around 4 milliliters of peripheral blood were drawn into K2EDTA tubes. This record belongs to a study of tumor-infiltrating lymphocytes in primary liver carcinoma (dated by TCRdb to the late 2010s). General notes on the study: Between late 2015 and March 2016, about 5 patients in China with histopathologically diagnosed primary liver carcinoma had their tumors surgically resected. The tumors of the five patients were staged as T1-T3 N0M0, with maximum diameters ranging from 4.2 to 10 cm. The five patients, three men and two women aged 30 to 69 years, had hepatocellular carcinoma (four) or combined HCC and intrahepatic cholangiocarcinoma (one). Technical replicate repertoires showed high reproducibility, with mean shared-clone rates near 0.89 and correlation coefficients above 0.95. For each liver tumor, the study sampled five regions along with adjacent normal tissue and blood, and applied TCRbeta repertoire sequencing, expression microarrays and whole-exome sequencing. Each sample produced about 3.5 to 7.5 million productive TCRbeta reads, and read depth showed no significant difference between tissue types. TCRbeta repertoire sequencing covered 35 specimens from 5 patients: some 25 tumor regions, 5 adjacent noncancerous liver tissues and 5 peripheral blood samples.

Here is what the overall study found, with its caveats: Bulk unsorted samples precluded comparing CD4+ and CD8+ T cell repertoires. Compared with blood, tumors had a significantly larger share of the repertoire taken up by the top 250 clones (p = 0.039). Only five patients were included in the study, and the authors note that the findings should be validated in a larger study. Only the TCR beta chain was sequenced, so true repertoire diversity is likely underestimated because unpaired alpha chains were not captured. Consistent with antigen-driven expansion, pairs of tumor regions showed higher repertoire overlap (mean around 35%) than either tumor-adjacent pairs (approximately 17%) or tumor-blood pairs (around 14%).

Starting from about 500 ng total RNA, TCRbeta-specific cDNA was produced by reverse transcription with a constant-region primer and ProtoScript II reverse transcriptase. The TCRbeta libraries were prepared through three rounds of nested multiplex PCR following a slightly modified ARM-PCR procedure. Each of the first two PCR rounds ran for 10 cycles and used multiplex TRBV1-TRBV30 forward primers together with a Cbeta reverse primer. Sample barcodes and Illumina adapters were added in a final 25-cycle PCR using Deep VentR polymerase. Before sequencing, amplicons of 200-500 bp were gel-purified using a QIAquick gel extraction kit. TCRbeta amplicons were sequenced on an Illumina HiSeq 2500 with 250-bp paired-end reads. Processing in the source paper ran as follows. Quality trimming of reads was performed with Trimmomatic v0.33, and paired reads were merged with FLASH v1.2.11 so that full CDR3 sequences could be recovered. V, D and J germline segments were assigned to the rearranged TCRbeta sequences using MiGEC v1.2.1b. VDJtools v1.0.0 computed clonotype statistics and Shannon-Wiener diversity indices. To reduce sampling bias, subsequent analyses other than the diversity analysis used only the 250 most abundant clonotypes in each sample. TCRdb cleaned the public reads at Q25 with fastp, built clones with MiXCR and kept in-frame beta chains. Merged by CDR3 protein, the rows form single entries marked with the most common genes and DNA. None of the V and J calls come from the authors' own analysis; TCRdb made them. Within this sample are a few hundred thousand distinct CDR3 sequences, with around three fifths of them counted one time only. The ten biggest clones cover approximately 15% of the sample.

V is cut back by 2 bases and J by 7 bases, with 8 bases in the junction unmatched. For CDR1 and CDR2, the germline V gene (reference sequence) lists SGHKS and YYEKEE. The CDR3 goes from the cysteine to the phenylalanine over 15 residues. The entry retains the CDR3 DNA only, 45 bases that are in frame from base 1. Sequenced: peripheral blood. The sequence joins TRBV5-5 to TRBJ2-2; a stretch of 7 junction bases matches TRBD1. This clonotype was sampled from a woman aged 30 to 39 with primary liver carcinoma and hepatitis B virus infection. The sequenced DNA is TGTGCCAGCAGCTTTTATGACAGGGCTGACGGGGAGCTGTTTTTT. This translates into CASSFYDRADGELFF.